The rows below give T cell receptor beta chains drawn from one sample of a study of blood T cell repertoires in COVID-19. This table comes from immunoSEQ multiplex PCR, and its TCRdb copy is limited to in-frame clones, with some not included. The data hold approximately 190,000 clones, with roughly four fifths observed a single time. Material for sequencing was peripheral blood. The receptors derive from a man aged 25 to 45 with active or convalescent COVID-19. Each CDR3 is given with its conserved first and last residue. Each record gives: clone size, J gene, D gene, V gene, CDR3 protein, CDR3 DNA. D genes are given only for firm matches. Clone size, where shown, is once, few, many, or a class for clones that have expanded.

size: .
J: TRBJ2-1
D: .
V: TRBV7-9
CDR3: CASSSSGTGDNEQFF
DNA: TGTGCCAGCAGCTCGTCCGGGACGGGGGACAATGAGCAGTTCTTC

size: .
J: TRBJ2-4
D: .
V: TRBV5-4
CDR3: CASSLVEYKNIQYF
DNA: TGTGCCAGCAGCTTGGTAGAGTACAAAAACATTCAGTACTTC

size: .
J: TRBJ1-2
D: TRBD1
V: TRBV7-9
CDR3: CASPRRDSYGYTF
DNA: TGTGCCAGCCCGAGACGGGACAGCTATGGCTACACCTTC

size: .
J: TRBJ1-5
D: .
V: TRBV30
CDR3: CAWSFQGPAGLSNQPQHF
DNA: TGTGCCTGGAGTTTCCAGGGGCCTGCCGGCCTTAGCAATCAGCCCCAGCATTTT

size: .
J: TRBJ2-3
D: TRBD1
V: TRBV5-4
CDR3: CASSPWDRSTDTQYF
DNA: TGTGCCAGCAGCCCTTGGGACAGGAGCACAGATACGCAGTATTTT

size: .
J: TRBJ1-4
D: TRBD1
V: TRBV11-2
CDR3: CASSLDFRTGGEKLFF
DNA: TGTGCCAGCAGCTTAGATTTCAGGACAGGGGGCGAAAAACTGTTTTTT

size: .
J: TRBJ2-5
D: TRBD2
V: TRBV9
CDR3: CASSVAGGAQYF
DNA: TGTGCCAGCAGCGTAGCGGGAGGGGCCCAGTACTTC

size: .
J: TRBJ2-7
D: TRBD1
V: TRBV27
CDR3: CASGQGSSYEQYF
DNA: TGTGCCAGCGGACAGGGGAGCTCCTACGAGCAGTACTTC

size: .
J: TRBJ1-1
D: .
V: TRBV19
CDR3: CASSIYWNTEAFF
DNA: TGTGCCAGTAGTATTTACTGGAACACTGAAGCTTTCTTT

size: .
J: TRBJ1-2
D: TRBD1
V: TRBV19
CDR3: CASGTGPTHNYGYTF
DNA: TGTGCCAGTGGGACAGGGCCGACTCATAACTATGGCTACACCTTC

size: .
J: TRBJ1-3
D: .
V: TRBV2
CDR3: CASSRDSGNTIYF
DNA: TGTGCCAGCAGCAGGGACTCTGGAAACACCATATATTTT

size: .
J: TRBJ1-2
D: .
V: TRBV3-1/TRBV3-2
CDR3: CASSQAGRGGGYTF
DNA: TGTGCCAGCAGCCAAGCTGGGAGGGGGGGTGGCTACACCTTC

size: few
J: TRBJ1-5
D: .
V: TRBV3-1/TRBV3-2
CDR3: CASSQDGGNQPQHF
DNA: TGTGCCAGCAGCCAAGACGGAGGGAATCAGCCCCAGCATTTT

size: .
J: TRBJ1-6
D: .
V: TRBV5-1
CDR3: CASSSVANSPLHF
DNA: TGCGCCAGCAGCTCCGTAGCAAATTCACCCCTCCACTTT

size: .
J: TRBJ1-2
D: .
V: TRBV29-1
CDR3: CSVVVGRYGYTF
DNA: TGCAGCGTTGTCGTGGGCCGCTATGGCTACACCTTC

size: .
J: TRBJ2-1
D: .
V: TRBV2
CDR3: CASREVDEQFF
DNA: TGTGCCAGCAGGGAGGTAGATGAGCAGTTCTTC

size: .
J: TRBJ1-5
D: .
V: TRBV19
CDR3: CASSPMRDQPQHF
DNA: TGTGCCAGTAGTCCGATGAGGGATCAGCCCCAGCATTTT

size: .
J: TRBJ1-1
D: .
V: TRBV5-6
CDR3: CASSFRRTEAFF
DNA: TGTGCCAGCAGCTTCCGCAGAACTGAAGCTTTCTTT

size: .
J: TRBJ1-5
D: .
V: TRBV29-1
CDR3: CSARGENQPQHF
DNA: TGCAGCGCCAGGGGAGAAAATCAGCCCCAGCATTTT

size: .
J: TRBJ1-2
D: .
V: TRBV7-2
CDR3: CASHIIRWRYTF
DNA: TGTGCCAGCCACATAATCCGCTGGAGATACACCTTC

size: .
J: TRBJ2-3
D: .
V: TRBV7-2
CDR3: CASSQDFLLAQYF
DNA: TGTGCCAGCAGCCAGGACTTTTTGTTAGCGCAGTATTTT

size: .
J: TRBJ1-5
D: TRBD1
V: TRBV19
CDR3: CASSPWDRQPQHF
DNA: TGTGCCAGTAGTCCATGGGACAGACAGCCCCAGCATTTT

size: .
J: TRBJ2-5
D: .
V: TRBV5-6
CDR3: CASSLVGVGETQYF
DNA: TGTGCCAGCAGCTTGGTAGGGGTGGGAGAGACCCAGTACTTC

size: .
J: TRBJ2-7
D: .
V: TRBV5-1
CDR3: CASSYRSSYEQYF
DNA: TGCGCCAGCAGTTACAGGAGCTCCTACGAGCAGTACTTC

size: .
J: TRBJ1-3
D: .
V: TRBV5-1
CDR3: CASSLRGDGNTIYF
DNA: TGCGCCAGCAGCTTGAGGGGCGATGGAAACACCATATATTTT

size: .
J: TRBJ2-2
D: .
V: TRBV9
CDR3: CASSVDPSGTGELFF
DNA: TGTGCCAGCAGCGTAGATCCCTCGGGGACCGGGGAGCTGTTTTTT

size: .
J: TRBJ1-2
D: .
V: TRBV14
CDR3: CASSRAGRSNYGYTF
DNA: TGTGCCAGCAGCCGGGCGGGGAGATCTAACTATGGCTACACCTTC

size: .
J: TRBJ1-6
D: .
V: TRBV5-1
CDR3: CASSLEGASYNSPLHF
DNA: TGCGCCAGCAGCTTGGAAGGGGCCTCCTATAATTCACCCCTCCACTTT

size: .
J: TRBJ2-7
D: .
V: TRBV2
CDR3: CASSEIGLDLYEQYF
DNA: TGTGCCAGCAGCGAAATCGGACTCGACCTCTACGAGCAGTACTTC